These 21 T cell receptor beta chains came from one sample sequenced in a study of cytotoxic CD8 clonotypes in ibrutinib-treated CLL. Sequencing was performed with immunoSEQ multiplex PCR; in TCRdb, only in-frame clones are kept and a portion is missing. The sample lists 200,000 or so clones; roughly 77% were seen once. Sequenced here: PBMCs, sampled after 12 months of ibrutinib treatment. The receptors stem from a human donor with chronic lymphocytic leukemia.

CDR3 sequence: CASSYTGTNYGYTF. In DNA, the CDR3 is TGTGCCAGCAGTTACACAGGGACTAACTATGGCTACACCTTC. The V call is TRBV6-5, the J call TRBJ1-2; TRBD1 might be the D (6 bases). The CDR3 is made up of 14 amino acids. Trimming pared 2 bases from V and 0 bases from J, leaving 7 bases between. CDR1 is MNHEY and CDR2 is SVGAGI in the germline V gene.

In this sample, this clone turned up a few times. The V call is TRBV6-5, the J call TRBJ1-6; 7 bases map to TRBD1. The germline CDR1 and CDR2 sequences are MNHEY and SVGAGI. The V gene end was trimmed by 0 bases and the J gene end by 10 bases; junction bases not matched to a gene: 6. This CDR3 is 15 amino acids long. CDR3 region: CASSYSIQGGSPLHF. Here the CDR3 DNA reads TGTGCCAGCAGTTACTCGATTCAGGGGGGATCACCCCTCCACTTT.

The chain couples TRBV18 to TRBJ2-1; the D is unclear. The CDR3 contains 14 residues. Germline values: CDR1 KGHSH, CDR2 LQKENI. Trimming stripped 2 bases from V and 6 bases from J, with 11 bases between. CDR3 amino acids: CASSPGWGINEQFF. CDR3 DNA sequence: TGTGCCAGCTCACCAGGGTGGGGAATCAATGAGCAGTTCTTC.

The chain links TRBV27 to TRBJ2-3; TRBD1 matches 10 bases. V lost 3 bases and J lost 6; bases outside the gene matches: 12. Per germline, CDR1 MNHEY and CDR2 SMNVEV (reference sequence). CDR3 length equals 17 residues. In DNA form, the CDR3 reads TGTGCCAGCAGTTTCTTACTCCCGACAGGGGGCATGGATACGCAGTATTTT. It specifies CASSFLLPTGGMDTQYF.

This clone appeared a single time. The rearrangement uses TRBV30 and TRBJ1-5; the D is unclear. The CDR3 sequence is 12 residues long. V dropped 0 bases and J dropped 7 bases, with 7 bases sitting between them. The germline V gene encodes CDR1 GTSNPN and CDR2 SVGIG (reference sequence). CDR3 in DNA: TGTGCCTGGAGTGTACGACGCCAGCCCCAGCATTTT. Protein sequence: CAWSVRRQPQHF.

This chain uses TRBV7-9 with TRBJ1-2; 9 nucleotides align to TRBD1. The length of the CDR3 is 14 residues. Germline CDR1 SEHNR, CDR2 FQNEAQ (reference sequence). V lost 5 bases, J lost 4 bases, and 5 bases stayed unmatched. The CDR3 reads CASSRDRVIYGYTF. CDR3 coding DNA: TGTGCCAGCAGCCGGGACAGGGTAATCTATGGCTACACCTTC.

V usage is TRBV19 and J usage is TRBJ1-2; 7 positions agree with TRBD1. J gave up 8 bases and V 10 bases, and 7 bases lay outside the gene matches. The CDR3 is 11 amino acids. Germline assignment: CDR1 LNHDA and CDR2 SQIVND (reference sequence). The CDR3, as DNA: TGTGCCATGGACCACAGGGGCGGCTACACCTTC. It specifies CAMDHRGGYTF. The full variable domain, in which reference TRBV19 and TRBJ1-2 provide the parts outside the CDR3, is DGGITQSPKYLFRKEGQNVTLSCEQNLNHDAMYWYRQDPGQGLRLIYYSQIVNDFQKGDIAEGYSVSREKKESFPLTVTSAQKNPTAFYLCAMDHRGGYTFGSGTRLTVV.

This chain joins TRBV11-2 and TRBJ2-7, with a tentative D call TRBD2 (6 bases). V gave up 3 bases and J gave up 4 bases, with 10 bases separating them. This CDR3 comprises 13 residues. Germline CDR1 SGHAT, CDR2 FQNNGV. CDR3 sequence reads: CASSFGGSYEQYF. The CDR3 nucleotides read TGTGCCAGCAGCTTCGGGGGATCGTACGAGCAGTACTTC.

Only one count was recorded for this clone. This chain uses TRBV11-2 with TRBJ1-2; 8 positions agree with TRBD1. The CDR3 consists of 15 residues. The germline V gene has CDR1 SGHAT and CDR2 FQNNGV. V shed 5 bases, J shed 8 bases, and the junction held 13 bases outside the gene matches. In nucleotides, the CDR3 is TGTGCCAGCAGCCCTTACGGACAGGGCCTCGGGGGCTACACCTTC. Its translation: CASSPYGQGLGGYTF. Combining the CDR3 with reference TRBV11-2 and TRBJ1-2 gives the whole variable domain EAGVAQSPRYKIIEKRQSVAFWCNPISGHATLYWYQQILGQGPKLLIQFQNNGVVDDSQLPKDRFSAERLKGVDSTLKIQPAKLEDSAVYLCASSPYGQGLGGYTFGSGTRLTVV.

The rearrangement uses TRBV5-4 and TRBJ2-7; D is undetermined. CDR1 is SGHNT and CDR2 is YYREEE in the germline V gene (reference sequence). V lost 5 bases to trimming and J lost 2 bases, with 11 bases between them. CDR3 length: 13 amino acids. CDR3 sequence reads: CASSSHRAYEQYF. In nucleotides, the CDR3 is TGTGCCAGCAGTTCACATCGGGCCTACGAGCAGTACTTC.

This rearrangement joins TRBV28 to TRBJ1-2; the D gene is possibly TRBD1 (5 bases). Germline lookup yields CDR1 MDHEN and CDR2 SYDVKM. Trimming shortened V by 3 bases and J by 5 bases, and 13 bases separated the two germline ends. The CDR3 spans 14 residues. CDR3 in DNA: TGTGCCAGCAGTTTCTTCGGGACTCGGTATGGCTACACCTTC. Its translation: CASSFFGTRYGYTF.

CDR3: CASRRIQGRGYTF. CDR3 bases: TGTGCCAGCAGGCGGATACAGGGGAGAGGCTACACCTTC. The chain recombines TRBV6-5 with TRBJ1-2; 7 bases match TRBD1. Germline CDR1 is MNHEY and CDR2 is SVGAGI. There are 13 residues in the CDR3. J lost 8 bases, V lost 6 bases, and 9 bases had no gene match.

This clone came up once. V gene TRBV7-8 combines with J gene TRBJ1-4; D is unresolved. CDR3 length: 13 residues. CDR1 and CDR2 (germline): SGHVS, FQNEAQ. V was cut by 2 bases and J by 15 bases, with 16 bases left in between. The CDR3 region has the DNA TGTGCCAGCAGCTTATTCCCTGGCCGACGGATGTTTTTT. It is translated as CASSLFPGRRMFF.

The rearrangement uses TRBV19 and TRBJ1-2; TRBD1 matches 9 bases. Germline V lookup: CDR1 LNHDA, CDR2 SQIVND (reference sequence). V lost 10 bases and J lost 1; bases outside the gene matches: 7. CDR3 length: 14 residues. CDR3 sequence: CAIRTGESNYGYTF. The CDR3 bases are TGTGCCATTAGGACAGGGGAAAGTAACTATGGCTACACCTTC.

DNA of the CDR3: TGTGCCAGCAGGGCGGCGGACAAGCCTAATGAAAAACTGTTTTTT. Translation gives CASRAADKPNEKLFF. The chain joins TRBV2 to TRBJ1-4, with D maybe TRBD1 (5 bases). In germline, CDR1 is SNHLY, CDR2 FYNNEI. The V end lost 6 bases, the J end lost 3 bases, and 14 bases lay between the germline ends. CDR3 length equals 15 residues. Full variable domain (missing parts from reference TRBV2 and TRBJ1-4): EPEVTQTPSHQVTQMGQEVILRCVPISNHLYFYWYRQILGQKVEFLVSFYNNEISEKSEIFDDQFSVERPDGSNFTLKIRSTKLEDSAMYFCASRAADKPNEKLFFGSGTQLSVL.

This sequence joins TRBV19 and TRBJ1-2, with D possibly matching TRBD1 (6 bases). There are 13 residues in the CDR3. The V and J ends lost 3 bases and 6 bases respectively, with 11 bases between them. Germline lookup yields CDR1 LNHDA and CDR2 SQIVND (reference sequence). Here the CDR3 DNA reads TGTGCCAGTAGTATGGGCAGGGGCAATGGCTACACCTTC. Translated, it gives CASSMGRGNGYTF.

The CDR3 spells CASRTVGAGNSPLHF. CDR3 bases: TGTGCCAGTAGGACGGTGGGGGCTGGTAATTCACCCCTCCACTTT. The chain employs TRBV19 and TRBJ1-6, with D possibly TRBD1 on 6 matching bases. The CDR3 consists of 15 residues. The germline gives CDR1 LNHDA, CDR2 SQIVND (reference sequence). V lost 6 bases and J 6 bases, leaving 15 bases between the germline ends.

This clone occurred many times. The genes are TRBV5-6 and TRBJ2-3; D is perhaps TRBD1 or TRBD2 (5 bases each). CDR1 and CDR2 (germline): SGHDT, YYEEEE. Deletions cut 4 bases from V and 1 base from J, with 13 bases between. This CDR3 is 15 amino acids long. The CDR3 region is CASSRDLGGTDTQYF. CDR3 nucleotides: TGTGCCAGCAGCCGGGATCTGGGGGGCACAGATACGCAGTATTTT.

A single count supports this clone. The chain has TRBV2 and TRBJ1-4, with 12 bases lining up with TRBD1. This CDR3 has 15 amino acids. V lost 6 bases and J lost 4; bases outside the gene matches: 3. Germline CDR1 and CDR2: SNHLY and FYNNEI. CDR3 in DNA: TGTGCCAGCAGAGGGACAGGGGGCCGTAATGAAAAACTGTTTTTT. Translation: CASRGTGGRNEKLFF. The full variable domain, in which reference TRBV2 and TRBJ1-4 provide the parts outside the CDR3, is EPEVTQTPSHQVTQMGQEVILRCVPISNHLYFYWYRQILGQKVEFLVSFYNNEISEKSEIFDDQFSVERPDGSNFTLKIRSTKLEDSAMYFCASRGTGGRNEKLFFGSGTQLSVL.

The chain combines TRBV30 with TRBJ2-1, with 10 bases fitting TRBD2. This CDR3 is 15 amino acids long. Germline V gene lookup returns CDR1 GTSNPN and CDR2 SVGIG (reference sequence). V lost 2 bases to trimming and J lost 9 bases; unmatched junction nucleotides: 10. CDR3 sequence reads: CAWSTGAGGPGEQFF. The CDR3, as DNA: TGTGCCTGGAGTACGGGAGCGGGGGGGCCTGGTGAGCAGTTCTTC.

The CDR3 protein is CASSQEINSPLHF. The CDR3 DNA reads TGCGCCAGCAGCCAAGAGATTAATTCACCCCTCCACTTT. The chain carries TRBV4-1 and TRBJ1-6; no reliable D call. The CDR3 is 13 residues long. V gave up 0 bases and J gave up 6 bases, with 3 bases separating them. Germline V lookup: CDR1 MGHRA, CDR2 YSYEKL.